One T cell receptor beta chain is described in this entry. Unique molecular identifiers were used in preparing the TCRbeta library. TCRdb redid the calling of the PCR reads with MiXCR, one entry per CDR3 protein. The sample has a few hundred thousand distinct CDR3 sequences, under 30% seen once; the top ten hold about 4.8%. The germline CDR1 and CDR2 sequences are SSHAT and FNYEAQ (reference sequence). The CDR3 is 15 amino acids. V lost 0 bases and J 2 bases, leaving 7 bases between the germline ends. The sample belongs to a study of T-cell reconstitution after alpha-beta-depleted transplantation in children.

Source: PBMCs, mostly from graft donor cells, taken 360 days after TCRalphabeta/CD19-depleted stem cell transplant. The chain couples TRBV7-7 to TRBJ2-2; D is unresolved. This TCR derives from a female patient under 10 years old who had a stem cell transplant for congenital amegakaryocytic thrombocytopenia, so the T cells may come from the graft donor. CDR3 in DNA: TGTGCCAGCAGCTTAGCGTGGGGAAACACCGGGGAGCTGTTTTTT. The encoded protein is CASSLAWGNTGELFF.